The present entry profiles one TCR beta chain with its context. Its recognized antigen is unknown. No quality values exist for individual bases; no much larger clone is one base distant. This sample was included in a study of long-term antiretroviral therapy in people with HIV (dated by TCRdb to between 2021 and 2023). For the wider study: Collection of the earliest samples took place about a decade ahead of the 2015 WHO recommendation for immediate ART, at a time when ART was typically delayed until CD4 counts fell. Whether ART initiation and durable HIV suppression were associated with changes in peripheral blood TRB repertoire composition and diversity was tested in a retrospective serial study. The cohort contributed roughly 190 cryopreserved PBMC samples from a few dozen adults with confirmed HIV infection, collected serially over a mean of about 6 years (range 1-12). Among the 25 to 35 participants with HIV, about a dozen were female. No cross-contamination during QIAcube processing was shown when test extractions of a monoclonal T-cell line were performed alongside roughly 30 polyclonal samples. Beyond this particular receptor, the publication reports: ART initiation was associated with a significant increase in TRB diversity, but diversity stayed significantly below transplant donor controls even after long-term ART. Narrower CDR3 length ranges were observed in HIV repertoires than in controls, and an antigen-experienced repertoire with only a slight naive shift after ART was suggested by the network structure. Inferences about post-ART repertoire changes are limited because no data were available on ART adherence, viral resistance or therapy changes. Because PBMC availability was limited, only the TCR beta chain was sequenced, with no alpha chain pairing. Samples dated from the mid-2000s to the late 2010s, and the ART regimens used may be less effective than current ones. Expanded TRB clones identified before ART initiation dominated the repertoire across all time points, though the dominance fluctuated and decreased in many PLHIV after ART. Because pre-ART samples had limited cell numbers, unsorted PBMC were profiled rather than sorted CD4+ and CD8+ T cells.

V was cut back by 1 base and J by 8 bases, leaving a gap of 20 bases between them. The CDR3 has 16 amino acids, counting the end cysteine and phenylalanine. The sequence is cut down to CDR3 DNA, 48 bases in frame from base 1. CDR1 and CDR2, per the germline V gene (reference sequence), are LNHNV and YYDKDF. The immunoSEQ hsTCRB v3.0 assay was used at survey level resolution for TRB variable region sequencing. A depth of roughly 35,000-55,000 T-cell genomes per sample was targeted for TRB sequencing. TRB libraries were pooled and sequenced on an Illumina MiSeq using a v3 150-cycle kit. The published analysis was carried out like this. Analysis of repertoires was carried out in R inside a reproducible Nextflow workflow spanning QC, data transformation and analysis. Custom analyses were implemented in LymphoSeq2, an R package for AIRR-Seq data exploration. After excluding a handful of samples that yielded fewer than 5000 total TRB sequences, around 190 HIV repertoires remained for analysis. Among the roughly 190 retained HIV repertoires, some 60 were collected before ART initiation and over 120 were collected after ART initiation. Each repertoire was downsampled to 5000 TRB nucleotide sequences, and summary statistics were averaged across 100 downsampling iterations. Only TRB sequences with CDR3 regions of at least seven amino acids were retained for analysis. Diversity was assessed using a clonality score derived from Shannon entropy and using the Gini coefficient. In repertoire networks, the top 5000 CDR3 amino acid sequences were linked whenever an edit distance of one separated two sequences. Antigen specificity groups and MHC restriction were predicted for TRB CDR3 amino acid sequences with GLIPH2. To flag known associations with CMV, EBV, HIV or tissue antigens, CDR3 amino acid sequences were compared against VDJdb and McPAS-TCR. Pre-ART, post-ART and control groups were compared with Wilcoxon signed-rank tests and Holm-Bonferroni correction. This immuneACCESS table, as held by TCRdb, lists in-frame sequences with V and J called but not all clones. Of the missing ones, under half trace to an unresolved V gene in checked studies; the others have no known cause. V and J calls and clone size come straight from that table; D and trimming were deduced from the DNA. The sample records about 15,000 clones, about 86% of which are singletons. The top ten constitute roughly 14% of the sample.

To be included, a participant needed at least one PBMC sample from before ART initiation plus at least two post-ART samples. Every participant with HIV received treatment in the United States of America. Before DNA extraction, cryopreserved samples containing roughly 1-11 million PBMC were thawed and washed. At the time of the earliest PBMC sample for each participant with HIV, ages ranged from about 23 to 60 years. Per participant, PBMC samples came from 1-4 timepoints prior to ART initiation and 2-8 timepoints following ART initiation, for a median of 7 samples. For every participant, serial HIV viral load, CD4+ T-cell count, ART history and demographic data were obtained. Using a Qiagen kit on a QIAcube, genomic DNA was extracted from unsorted PBMC, with samples processed in batches of 12.

This chain is built from TRBV15 and TRBJ1-2, with TRBD1 perhaps the D gene, on 6 matching bases. This TCR was recovered from a woman aged 25 to 39 with HIV. Sequenced here: unsorted PBMCs, sampled roughly 2.3 years before starting antiretroviral therapy. Read as DNA, the sequence is TGTGCCACCAGCAGAGGGGGGCCGGGTGTGGGGGTAGGCTACACCTTC. The resulting protein is CATSRGGPGVGVGYTF.